These 11 T cell receptor beta chains came from one sample sequenced in a study of T cells in Graves' hyperthyroidism and ophthalmopathy. RNA transcripts were the template for amplifying TCR beta CDR3 regions. TCR CDR3 underwent first-round RT-PCR with the HTBI primer set. TCRdb recomputed calls from the multiplex PCR reads with MiXCR, one row per CDR3 protein. The table lists around 250,000 distinct CDR3 sequences, just over 14% of them singletons. Specimen: blood. The receptors come from a woman aged 40-49 years with Graves' hyperthyroidism that later progressed to Graves' ophthalmopathy.

This clonotype was seen at least ten times. This chain links TRBV18 with TRBJ2-1; TRBD2 agrees at 7 bases. The V segment lost 3 bases and the J segment 3 bases; nucleotides outside the gene matches: 2. The CDR3 has 14 amino acids. Germline CDR1 KGHSH, CDR2 LQKENI. The CDR3: CASSPASGYNEQFF. The CDR3 nucleotides are TGTGCCAGCTCACCGGCTAGCGGCTACAATGAGCAGTTCTTC.

This rearrangement joins TRBV9 to TRBJ1-4, with D unresolved. In germline, CDR1 is SGDLS, CDR2 YYNGEE. Trimming left V 6 bases short and J 0 bases short, with 9 bases between. The CDR3 contains 14 residues. Here the CDR3 reads CASTREATNEKLFF. In DNA form, the CDR3 reads TGTGCCAGCACCCGGGAAGCAACTAATGAAAAACTGTTTTTT.

At least ten counts were recorded for this clonotype. The V gene is TRBV12-3 or TRBV12-4, the J gene TRBJ2-7; D possibly uses TRBD1 or TRBD2 (5 bases each). The ends were cut back, 10 bases at V and 3 bases at J, with 22 bases in the middle. The CDR3 covers 15 residues. Here the CDR3 reads CATSHRGPRSYEQYF. CDR3 nucleotide sequence: TGTGCCACCTCCCACCGGGGCCCACGGAGCTACGAGCAGTACTTC.

This clonotype came up many times. V and J are TRBV10-1 and TRBJ2-2, with TRBD2 as a possible D gene (6 bases). This CDR3 comprises 16 residues. V was cut by 0 bases and J by 5 bases, with 13 bases left in between. Germline-derived CDR1 and CDR2 are WNHNN and SYGVQD (reference sequence). Written as DNA, the CDR3 is TGCGCCAGCAGTGAGTCCCCGGTGGAGGGAACCGGGGAGCTGTTTTTT. This translates into CASSESPVEGTGELFF.

This clonotype showed up many times. The genes are TRBV5-5 and TRBJ1-5; 11 positions agree with TRBD1. The CDR3 is made up of 15 amino acids. Germline trimming cut 4 bases from V and 6 bases from J; bases unmatched to any gene: 6. Germline V gene sequence: CDR1 SGHKS, CDR2 YYEKEE (reference sequence). In DNA form, the CDR3 reads TGTGCCAGCAGCGGTGGACAGGGGGCTATTCAGCCCCAGCATTTT. This codes for CASSGGQGAIQPQHF.

The V and J genes are TRBV28 and TRBJ2-7, with 9 positions matching TRBD1. The J segment lost 5 bases and the V segment lost 2 bases, leaving 7 bases of the junction unmatched. CDR3 length equals 15 residues. Germline-derived CDR1 and CDR2 are MDHEN and SYDVKM. In nucleotides, the CDR3 is TGTGCCAGCAGTTTACCCGGACAGGGGAGGGACGAGCAGTACTTC. Its translation is CASSLPGQGRDEQYF.

There are many counts of this clonotype. The chain is built from TRBV14 and TRBJ2-7, with D possibly matching TRBD2 (6 bases). In germline, CDR1 is SGHDN, CDR2 FVKESK. V was shortened by 7 bases and J by 2 bases, with 18 bases between the two germline ends. This CDR3 has 15 amino acids. CDR3 nucleotides: TGTGCCAGCAAGGGTGACGTTGGCGGGACCTACGAGCAGTACTTC. This encodes CASKGDVGGTYEQYF.

This clonotype was counted many times. The chain couples TRBV29-1 to TRBJ2-3; possible D gene TRBD1, 6 bases. The V end lost 7 bases, the J end lost 6 bases, and 17 bases lay between the germline ends. The length of the CDR3 is 13 residues. The germline CDR1 and CDR2 sequences are SQVTM and ANQGSEA. The CDR3 sequence is CSASQGGSDTQYF. The CDR3 nucleotides read TGCAGCGCGTCACAGGGTGGATCTGATACGCAGTATTTT.

This clonotype came up many times. The chain is built from TRBV7-9 and TRBJ1-1, with a possible D match to TRBD1 (5 bases). V lost 4 bases to trimming and J lost 4 bases, with 13 bases between them. This CDR3 is 14 amino acids long. Germline CDR1 is SEHNR and CDR2 is FQNEAQ (reference sequence). In DNA, the CDR3 is TGTGCCAGCAGCTCCCCTTCAGGGACCACTGAAGCTTTCTTT. It specifies CASSSPSGTTEAFF.

This clonotype showed up many times. The chain uses TRBV28 and TRBJ2-1; D might be TRBD2 (5 bases). From germline, CDR1 is MDHEN and CDR2 SYDVKM. This CDR3 is 11 amino acids long. V was trimmed by 5 bases and J by 8 bases, leaving 7 bases between them. The CDR3 sequence: CASSDYYEQFF. The CDR3 DNA follows: TGTGCCAGCAGTGACTATTATGAGCAGTTCTTC. The complete variable domain, with remaining parts taken from reference TRBV28 and TRBJ2-1, reads DVKVTQSSRYLVKRTGEKVFLECVQDMDHENMFWYRQDPGLGLRLIYFSYDVKMKEKGDIPEGYSVSREKKERFSLILESASTNQTSMYLCASSDYYEQFFGPGTRLTVL.

Turning to this clonotype: A much more abundant neighbour one base away suggests this may be a read error. The rearrangement links TRBV27 to TRBJ2-2; TRBD2 is a possible D gene (5 bases). Per the germline V gene, CDR1 is MNHEY and CDR2 is SMNVEV (reference sequence). The CDR3 runs to 12 residues. CDR3 bases: TGTGCCAGCAGTTTATATACCGGGAAGCTGTTTTTT. Its translation is CASSLYTGKLFF.